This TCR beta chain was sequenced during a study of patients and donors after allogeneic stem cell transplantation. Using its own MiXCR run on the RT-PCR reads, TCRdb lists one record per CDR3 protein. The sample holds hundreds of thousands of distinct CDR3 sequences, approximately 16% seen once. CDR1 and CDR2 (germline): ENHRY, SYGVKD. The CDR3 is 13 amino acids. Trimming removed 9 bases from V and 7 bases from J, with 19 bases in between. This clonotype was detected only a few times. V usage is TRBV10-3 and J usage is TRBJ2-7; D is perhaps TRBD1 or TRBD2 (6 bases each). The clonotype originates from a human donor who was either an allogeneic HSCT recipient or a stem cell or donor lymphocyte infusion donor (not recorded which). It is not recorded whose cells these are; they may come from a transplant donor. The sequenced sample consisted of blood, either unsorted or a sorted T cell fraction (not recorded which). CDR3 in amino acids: CAMGEGGGEEQYF. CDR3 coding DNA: TGTGCCATGGGAGAGGGGGGCGGTGAGGAGCAGTACTTC.